The TCR beta chain under discussion was sequenced for a study of CD8+ T cells in alopecia areata. The CDR3 runs 14 residues. CDR1 is SGHDN, CDR2 FVKESK, per germline. Trimming took 6 bases from V and 0 from J; bases not matched to a gene: 3. The sample holds one count of this clone. Its specificity is unknown. Extraction and reverse transcription of RNA yielded cDNA as the sequencing template. Using immunoSEQ multiplex PCR, the repertoire was profiled, and TCRdb retains in-frame clones only, with some absent. The sample records around 100,000 clones, almost 60% being singletons. The treatment was: oral pan-JAK inhibitor, 5-10 mg twice daily. General observations from the study: Clonality exceeded that of normal scalp in lesional scalp, most notably in alopecia totalis/universalis. Among the top 100, expanded CD8+ clones, as well as scalp clonality, were significantly decreased by tofacitinib.

The chain has TRBV14 and TRBJ2-7; 9 nucleotides match TRBD1. The clonotype originates from a human donor with alopecia areata. Sequencing was performed on CD8+ T cells sorted from blood, taken at approximately week 56, from a patient treated with tofacitinib. This chain's CDR3 is CASSVGQGSYEQYF. CDR3 DNA sequence: TGTGCCAGCAGTGTGGGACAGGGCTCCTACGAGCAGTACTTC.